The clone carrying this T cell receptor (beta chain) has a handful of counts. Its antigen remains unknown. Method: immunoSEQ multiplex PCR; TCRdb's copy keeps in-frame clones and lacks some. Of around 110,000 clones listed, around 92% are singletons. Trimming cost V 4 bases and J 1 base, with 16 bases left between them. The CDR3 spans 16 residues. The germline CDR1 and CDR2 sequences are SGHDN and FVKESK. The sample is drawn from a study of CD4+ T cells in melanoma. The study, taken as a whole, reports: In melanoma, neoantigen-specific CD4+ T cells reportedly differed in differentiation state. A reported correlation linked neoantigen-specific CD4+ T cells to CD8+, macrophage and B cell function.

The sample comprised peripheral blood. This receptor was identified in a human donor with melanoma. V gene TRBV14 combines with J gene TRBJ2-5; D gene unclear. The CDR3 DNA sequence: TGTGCCAGCAGCCGAAACGACTGGCCGACCCAAGAGACCCAGTACTTC. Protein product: CASSRNDWPTQETQYF. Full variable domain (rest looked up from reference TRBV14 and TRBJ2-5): EAGVTQFPSHSVIEKGQTVTLRCDPISGHDNLYWYRRVMGKEIKFLLHFVKESKQDESGMPNNRFLAERTGGTYSTLKVQPAELEDSGVYFCASSRNDWPTQETQYFGPGTRLLVL.